Sequencing of this T cell receptor (beta chain) was carried out in a study of lymphopenia after photon versus proton radiotherapy. The CDR3 has 16 amino acids. Trimming took 1 base from V and 0 from J, leaving 7 bases between them. Germline CDR1 is SEHNR and CDR2 is FQNEAQ (reference sequence). The protocol was immunoSEQ multiplex PCR, while the TCRdb copy is restricted to in-frame clones and leaves out a portion. The sample includes roughly 53,000 clones, around 80% seen only once; the top ten take just under 30%. Study-wide results and limits: Better survival with proton therapy was suggested as possible, not demonstrated. Post-nadir diversity loss with photons came from oligoclonal expansion, particularly CD8+ Temra cells.

Of note for this clone: Its antigen remains unknown.

The input for sequencing was peripheral blood, taken from a patient treated with photon-based radiotherapy. V gene TRBV7-9 combines with J gene TRBJ2-6; D not certain. The clonotype originates from a man between 45 and 60 years old with gastric cancer. The CDR3 DNA reads as TGTGCCAGCAGCTTAGGCGACTTCTCTGGGGCCAACGTCCTGACTTTC. This encodes CASSLGDFSGANVLTF. The whole variable domain, filled in from reference TRBV7-9 and TRBJ2-6, reads DTGVSQNPRHKITKRGQNVTFRCDPISEHNRLYWYRQTLGQGPEFLTYFQNEAQLEKSRLLSDRFSAERPKGSFSTLEIQRTEQGDSAMYLCASSLGDFSGANVLTFGAGSRLTVL.